This T cell receptor (beta chain) was recorded in a study of identical twins (dated by TCRdb to the mid-2010s). Looking at the study overall: The study deep-sequenced TCR alpha and beta repertoires from monozygotic twins, unrelated adults of various ages and cord blood to test whether fetal clonotypes persist. Replicate twin experiments were performed at different times using different library preparation protocols to rule out contamination.

Library preparation employed 5' RACE. Sequenced on an Illumina HiSeq 2000. Template switching introduced a universal primer binding site; the final cDNA contained a unique molecular identifier, enabling accurate counting of TCR cDNA molecules. First-strand cDNA for TCR alpha and beta chains was synthesized from specific primers in the conserved constant-segment region. Each cDNA library was double barcoded, with a SMART-Mk sample barcode plus Illumina barcodes, to control for contamination. TruSeq adapter sequences along with Illumina sample barcodes were introduced in two successive PCR steps. The TCR alpha and beta cDNA libraries were sequenced on the Illumina HiSeq platform using custom primers. Processing in the source paper ran as follows. MiGEC was used to process raw reads and extract unique molecular identifiers, and MiXCR was used to find CDR3 positions. For each individual, recombination models were inferred using an EM algorithm with the repgenHMM and IGoR tools. The tcR package in R was used for shared clonotype analysis, with sharing normalized by the product of cloneset sizes. To study raw recombination free of thymic and clonal selection effects, out-of-frame nonproductive sequences were analyzed. Through fastp at Q25 and MiXCR, TCRdb rebuilt clones from the public reads, retaining in-frame beta chains. All rows with the same CDR3 protein become a single entry with the most common DNA and genes. TCRdb, rather than the study authors, made the V and J calls. In this sample the table shows roughly 290,000 distinct CDR3 sequences, under 9% of which occur a single time. The ten largest make up over 2% of the sample.

Every donor in the study was a healthy Caucasian. The twin cohort consisted of three pairs of female monozygotic twins, all aged about 18 to 29 years. Miltenyi CD45RO+ enrichment and human naive T-cell isolation kits were used to isolate memory (CD45RO+) and naive T cells from PBMC. Taken from the germline V gene, the CDR1 and CDR2 loops are MNHEY and SVGAGI. V has 2 bases trimmed and J has 6 bases trimmed; junction bases matching no gene number 6. The CDR3 sequence holds 15 residues, the cysteine and phenylalanine included. The entry retains the CDR3 DNA only, 45 bases that are in frame from base 1. Comments on this clonotype: What this receptor recognizes is not known. No qualities accompany the bases; no much larger clone lies one base away.

The paper's findings and limits, for the study overall: Compared with coincidental sharing between unrelated individuals, out-of-frame TCR alpha sequences shared between twins had an excess of sequences with low generation probability. Abundant cord blood beta clonotypes carried fewer insertions; young adult naive repertoires showed a weaker similar trend, while memory repertoires showed none. Because the same donors could not be followed over many years, the conclusions relied on cross-sectional statistical analysis. A weaker excess of twin sharing was found in beta out-of-frame sequences because the signal-to-noise ratio was lowered by fewer shared sequences. Zero-insertion analyses could be partly confounded by invariant T cells such as MAIT and iNKT, although diverse VJ usage argued against such confounding for most clonotypes. Out-of-frame TCR alpha sharing in monozygotic twins was systematically underestimated by recombination models, whereas sharing between unrelated individuals was in agreement with the recombination models.

These data were also reused for a study on yellow fever vaccine responses in identical twins. In that second paper, the authors write: According to the authors, in identical twins the way T cells responded to vaccination appeared partly convergent and partly personalized. In identical twins, the study followed T cell clones that responded to the vaccine with precision.

The sequence links TRBV6-5 to TRBJ1-5; TRBD1 fits 8 bases in the junction. This TCR was recovered from a woman aged 18-29 years in good health. Sequenced input: memory (CD45RO+) T cells sorted from blood. Sample cell subset or site, as interpreted from the label and publication: CD45RO+ enriched T cells. The CDR3: CASSYDPDRAQPQHF. The sequence in DNA is TGTGCCAGCAGTTACGACCCGGACAGGGCTCAGCCCCAGCATTTT.